This T cell receptor (beta chain) was sequenced for a study of blood T cell repertoires in COVID-19. Overall study: PBMCs, B-cell-depleted T cells, or T cells were the source of the cDNA or gDNA that made up the material.

CDR3 length: 16 amino acids. The germline CDR1 and CDR2 sequences are SGHKS and YYEKEE (reference sequence). Trimming at V came to 4 bases and at J to 0 bases, leaving 8 bases not matched to a gene. As handled by the study authors: Amplification of reference gene primers provided the estimated nucleated cell counts. TCRdb's table, derived via immunoSEQ multiplex PCR, lists solely in-frame clones and lacks some. D and trimming were read from the DNA, whereas the V and J calls and clone size are those reported in that table. Of approximately 4,900 clones listed, about 89% are singletons. This receptor was taken from a human donor in a cohort sampled during active COVID-19. The chain is built from TRBV5-5 and TRBJ1-1; 8 bases match TRBD1. Sequenced: peripheral blood. The CDR3 DNA follows: TGTGCCAGCAGCCTTAGGACAGGGCCGATGAACACTGAAGCTTTCTTT. Protein: CASSLRTGPMNTEAFF.